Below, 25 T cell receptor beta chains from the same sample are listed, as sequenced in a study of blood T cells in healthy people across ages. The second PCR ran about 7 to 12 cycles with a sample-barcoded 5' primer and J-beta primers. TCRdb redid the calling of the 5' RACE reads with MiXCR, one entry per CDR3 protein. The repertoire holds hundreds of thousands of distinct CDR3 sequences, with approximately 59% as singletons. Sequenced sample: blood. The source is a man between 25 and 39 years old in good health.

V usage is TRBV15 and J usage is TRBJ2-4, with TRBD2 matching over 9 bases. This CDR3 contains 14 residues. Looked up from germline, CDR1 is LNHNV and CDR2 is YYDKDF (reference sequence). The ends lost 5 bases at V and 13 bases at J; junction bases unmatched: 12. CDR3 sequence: CATSPGGGVREQYF. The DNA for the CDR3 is TGTGCCACCAGCCCCGGCGGGGGGGTTCGAGAGCAGTACTTC.

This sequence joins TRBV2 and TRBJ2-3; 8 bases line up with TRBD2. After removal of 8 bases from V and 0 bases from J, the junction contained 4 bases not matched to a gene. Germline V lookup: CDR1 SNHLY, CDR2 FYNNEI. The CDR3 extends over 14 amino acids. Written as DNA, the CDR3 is TGTGCCAGCCATAGCGGGGTGAGCACAGATACGCAGTATTTT. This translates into CASHSGVSTDTQYF.

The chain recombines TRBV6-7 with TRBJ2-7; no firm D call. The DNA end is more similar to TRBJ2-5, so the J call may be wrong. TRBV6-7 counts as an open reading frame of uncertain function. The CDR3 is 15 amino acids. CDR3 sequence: CASSYSTMSVETQYF. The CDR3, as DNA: TGTGCCAGCAGTTACTCGACCATGTCGGTGGAGACCCAGTACTTC.

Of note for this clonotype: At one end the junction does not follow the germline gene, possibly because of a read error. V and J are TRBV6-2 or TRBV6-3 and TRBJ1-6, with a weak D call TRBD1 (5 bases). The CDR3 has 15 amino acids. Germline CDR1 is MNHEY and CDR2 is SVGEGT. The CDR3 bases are TGTGCCAGTAGTTACTCAGGGACGGTAAATTCACCCCTCCACTTT. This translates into CASSYSGTVNSPLHF.

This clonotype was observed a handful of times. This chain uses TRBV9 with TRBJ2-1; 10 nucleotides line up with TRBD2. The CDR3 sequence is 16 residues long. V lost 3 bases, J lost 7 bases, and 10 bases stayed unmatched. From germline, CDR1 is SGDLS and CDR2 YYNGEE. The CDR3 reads CASSAEGTSARNEQFF. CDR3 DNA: TGTGCCAGCAGCGCGGAGGGGACTAGCGCAAGGAATGAGCAGTTCTTC.

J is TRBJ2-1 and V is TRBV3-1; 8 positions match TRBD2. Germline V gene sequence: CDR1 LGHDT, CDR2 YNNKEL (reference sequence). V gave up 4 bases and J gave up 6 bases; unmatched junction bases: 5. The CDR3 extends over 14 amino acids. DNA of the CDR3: TGTGCCAGCAGCCGGGGACTAGTTCTCAATGAGCAGTTCTTC. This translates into CASSRGLVLNEQFF.

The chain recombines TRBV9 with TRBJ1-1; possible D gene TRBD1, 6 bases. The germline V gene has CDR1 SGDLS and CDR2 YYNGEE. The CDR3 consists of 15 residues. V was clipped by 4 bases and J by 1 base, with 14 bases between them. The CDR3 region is CASSPTGGRNTEAFF. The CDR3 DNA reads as TGTGCCAGCAGCCCCACGGGGGGGCGGAACACTGAAGCTTTCTTT. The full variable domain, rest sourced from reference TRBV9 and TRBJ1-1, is DSGVTQTPKHLITATGQRVTLRCSPRSGDLSVYWYQQSLDQGLQFLIQYYNGEERAKGNILERFSAQQFPDLHSELNLSSLELGDSALYFCASSPTGGRNTEAFFGQGTRLTVV.

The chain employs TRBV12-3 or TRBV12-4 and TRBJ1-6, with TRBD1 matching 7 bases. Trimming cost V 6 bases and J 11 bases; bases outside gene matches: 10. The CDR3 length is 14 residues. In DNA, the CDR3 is TGTGCCAGCAGCCCAGGACAGGACGGAACACCCCTCCACTTT. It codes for CASSPGQDGTPLHF.

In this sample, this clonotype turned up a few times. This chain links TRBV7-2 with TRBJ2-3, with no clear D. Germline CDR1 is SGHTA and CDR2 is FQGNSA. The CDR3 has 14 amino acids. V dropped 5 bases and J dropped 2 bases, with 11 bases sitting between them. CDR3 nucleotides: TGTGCCAGCAGCGAAGACGCCTACACAGATACGCAGTATTTT. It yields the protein CASSEDAYTDTQYF.

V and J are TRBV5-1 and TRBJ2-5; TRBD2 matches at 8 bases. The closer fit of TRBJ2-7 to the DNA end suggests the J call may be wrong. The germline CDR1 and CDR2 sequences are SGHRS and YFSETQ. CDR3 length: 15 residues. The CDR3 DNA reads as TGCGCCAGCGGGTACAGCGGGGGCCGCTCCTACGAGCAGTACTTC. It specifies CASGYSGGRSYEQYF.

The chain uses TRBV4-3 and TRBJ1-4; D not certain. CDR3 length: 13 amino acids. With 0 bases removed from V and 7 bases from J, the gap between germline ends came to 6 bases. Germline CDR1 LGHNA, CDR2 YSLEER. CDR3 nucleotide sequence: TGCGCCAGCAGCCAAGATCCACGTGAAAAACTGTTTTTT. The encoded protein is CASSQDPREKLFF.

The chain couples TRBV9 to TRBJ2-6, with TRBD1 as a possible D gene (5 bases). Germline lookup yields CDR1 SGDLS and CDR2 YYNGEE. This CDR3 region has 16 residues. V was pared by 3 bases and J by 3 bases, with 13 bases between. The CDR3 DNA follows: TGTGCCAGCAGCGGGCACAGGATAGGTGGGGCCAACGTCCTGACTTTC. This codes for CASSGHRIGGANVLTF.

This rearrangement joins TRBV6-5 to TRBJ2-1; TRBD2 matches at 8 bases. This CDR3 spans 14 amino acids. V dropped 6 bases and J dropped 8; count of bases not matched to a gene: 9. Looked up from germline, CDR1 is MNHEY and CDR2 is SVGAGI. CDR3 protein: CASSPGLGPYEQFF. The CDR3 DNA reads TGTGCCAGCAGCCCGGGACTAGGGCCATATGAGCAGTTCTTC.

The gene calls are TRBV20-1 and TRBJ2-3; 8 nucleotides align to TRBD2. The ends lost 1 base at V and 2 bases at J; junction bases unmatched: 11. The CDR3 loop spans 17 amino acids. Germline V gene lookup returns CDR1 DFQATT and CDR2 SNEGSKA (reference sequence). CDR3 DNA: TGCAGTGCTAGAGGACTTCCGGGGGGGGAGACCACAGATACGCAGTATTTT. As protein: CSARGLPGGETTDTQYF.

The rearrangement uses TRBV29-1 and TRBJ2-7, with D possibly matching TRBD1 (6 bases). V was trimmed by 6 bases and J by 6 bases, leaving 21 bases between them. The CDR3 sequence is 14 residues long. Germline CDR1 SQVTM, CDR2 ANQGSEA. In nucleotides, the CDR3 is TGCAGCGTCTCACGGGGCAGGGGCCAGGGCGAGCAGTACTTC. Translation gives CSVSRGRGQGEQYF.

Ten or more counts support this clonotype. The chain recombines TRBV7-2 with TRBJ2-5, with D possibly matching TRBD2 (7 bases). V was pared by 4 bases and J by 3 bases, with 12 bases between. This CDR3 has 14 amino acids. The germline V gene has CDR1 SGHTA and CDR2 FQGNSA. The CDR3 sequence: CASSWGGGEETQYF. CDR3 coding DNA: TGTGCCAGCAGCTGGGGAGGGGGAGAAGAGACCCAGTACTTC.

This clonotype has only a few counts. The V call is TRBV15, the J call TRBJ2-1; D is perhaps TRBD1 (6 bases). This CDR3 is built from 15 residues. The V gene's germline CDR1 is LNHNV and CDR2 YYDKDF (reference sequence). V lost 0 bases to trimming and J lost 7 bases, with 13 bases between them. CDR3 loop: CATSRDGERGNEQFF. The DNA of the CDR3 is TGTGCCACCAGCAGAGACGGGGAGAGGGGGAATGAGCAGTTCTTC.

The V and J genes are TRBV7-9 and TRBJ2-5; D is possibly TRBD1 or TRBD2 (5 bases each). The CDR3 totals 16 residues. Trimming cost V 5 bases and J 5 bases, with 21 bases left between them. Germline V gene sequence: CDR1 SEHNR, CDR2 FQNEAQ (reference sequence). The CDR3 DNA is TGTGCCAGCAGCCCGCCGACCCCCGGGGCGTTCGAGACCCAGTACTTC. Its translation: CASSPPTPGAFETQYF. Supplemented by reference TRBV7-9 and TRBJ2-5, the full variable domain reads DTGVSQNPRHKITKRGQNVTFRCDPISEHNRLYWYRQTLGQGPEFLTYFQNEAQLEKSRLLSDRFSAERPKGSFSTLEIQRTEQGDSAMYLCASSPPTPGAFETQYFGPGTRLLVL.

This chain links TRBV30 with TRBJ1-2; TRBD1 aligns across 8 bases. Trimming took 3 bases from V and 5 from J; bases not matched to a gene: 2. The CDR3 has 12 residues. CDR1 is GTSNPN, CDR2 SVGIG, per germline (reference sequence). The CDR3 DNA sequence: TGTGCCTGGAGAGGGACAGGATATGGCTACACCTTC. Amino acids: CAWRGTGYGYTF.

CDR3 sequence reads: CASSLNRAVGYTF. The CDR3 DNA follows: TGTGCCAGCAGTTTGAACAGGGCGGTCGGCTACACCTTC. V is TRBV28 and J is TRBJ1-2; perhaps TRBD1 as D (6 bases). CDR1 and CDR2 (germline): MDHEN, SYDVKM. V dropped 3 bases and J dropped 8 bases, with 13 bases sitting between them. The CDR3 is 13 amino acids.

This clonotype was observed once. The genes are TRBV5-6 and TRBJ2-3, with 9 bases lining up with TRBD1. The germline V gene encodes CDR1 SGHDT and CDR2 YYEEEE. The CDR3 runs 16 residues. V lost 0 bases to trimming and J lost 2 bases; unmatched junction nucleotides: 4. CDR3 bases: TGTGCCAGCAGCTTGGTAGGACAGGGGTACACAGATACGCAGTATTTT. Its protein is CASSLVGQGYTDTQYF.

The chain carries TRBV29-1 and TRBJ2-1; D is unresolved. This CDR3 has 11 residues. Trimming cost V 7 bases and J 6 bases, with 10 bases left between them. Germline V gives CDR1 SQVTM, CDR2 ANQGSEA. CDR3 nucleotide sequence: TGCAGCGCTATTCGGATCAATGAGCAGTTCTTC. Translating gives CSAIRINEQFF.

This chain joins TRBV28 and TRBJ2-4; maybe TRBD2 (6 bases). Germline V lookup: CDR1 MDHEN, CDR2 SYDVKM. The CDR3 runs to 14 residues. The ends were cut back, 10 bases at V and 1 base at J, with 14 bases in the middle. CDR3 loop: CAILGGAAKNIQYF. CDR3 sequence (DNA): TGTGCCATCCTCGGGGGTGCGGCCAAAAACATTCAGTACTTC.

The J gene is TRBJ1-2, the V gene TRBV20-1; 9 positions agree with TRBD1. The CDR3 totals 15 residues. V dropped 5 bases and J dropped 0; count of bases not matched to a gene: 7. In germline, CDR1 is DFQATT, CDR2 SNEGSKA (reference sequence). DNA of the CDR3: TGCAGTGCTGCCCAGGACAGGGGAGCTAACTATGGCTACACCTTC. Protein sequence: CSAAQDRGANYGYTF.

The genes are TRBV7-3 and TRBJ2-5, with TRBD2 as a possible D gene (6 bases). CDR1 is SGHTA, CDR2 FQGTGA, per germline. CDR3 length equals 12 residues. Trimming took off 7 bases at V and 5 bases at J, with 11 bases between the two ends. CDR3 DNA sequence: TGTGCCAGCACCGGCCGGGGGGAGACCCAGTACTTC. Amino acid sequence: CASTGRGETQYF. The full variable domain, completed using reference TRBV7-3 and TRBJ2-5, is GAGVSQTPSNKVTEKGKYVELRCDPISGHTALYWYRQSLGQGPEFLIYFQGTGAADDSGLPNDRFFAVRPEGSVSTLKIQRTERGDSAVYLCASTGRGETQYFGPGTRLLVL.